The 9 T cell receptor beta chains reported below all come from one sample, sequenced in a study of early T cells in non-severe SARS-CoV-2 infection. TCRdb analysed the 5' RACE reads with MiXCR anew, one entry per CDR3 protein. Here the sample spans 60,000 or so distinct CDR3 sequences, 8.5% to 10% being singletons. The source was whole blood, collected at baseline. The receptors stem from an adult who was a healthcare worker with PCR-confirmed SARS-CoV-2 infection or an uninfected control (not recorded which).

This clonotype was detected ten times or more. This chain joins TRBV6-5 and TRBJ2-7; TRBD2 matches at 7 bases. From germline, CDR1 is MNHEY and CDR2 SVGAGI. This CDR3 spans 14 amino acids. V trimming: 1 base; J trimming: 3 bases; junction bases outside the gene matches: 3. CDR3 residues: CASSYWRESYEQYF. CDR3 sequence (DNA): TGTGCCAGCAGTTACTGGCGGGAGAGCTACGAGCAGTACTTC.

The CDR3 DNA reads TGTGCCAGCAGCTTAGTAAAGGGGGCCGCAGATACGCAGTATTTT. The encoded protein is CASSLVKGAADTQYF. V and J are TRBV5-6 and TRBJ2-3; 7 nucleotides match TRBD1. This CDR3 is 15 amino acids long. With V trimmed by 2 bases and J by 4 bases, 7 bases remained unmatched. The germline V gene has CDR1 SGHDT and CDR2 YYEEEE.

This clonotype has only a few counts. This chain links TRBV6-5 with TRBJ2-7; D possibly corresponds to TRBD1 (6 bases). The V end was cut by 7 bases, the J end by 0 bases, with 16 bases between. The CDR3 is 15 residues long. The germline gives CDR1 MNHEY, CDR2 SVGAGI. In DNA form, the CDR3 reads TGTGCCAGCAACGTCGGGACATACGGCTCCTACGAGCAGTACTTC. Its translation: CASNVGTYGSYEQYF.

This chain uses TRBV6-1 with TRBJ2-7; 11 bases fit TRBD1. CDR1 MNHNS and CDR2 SASEGT come from the germline V gene. The V segment lost 4 bases and the J segment 3 bases; nucleotides outside the gene matches: 2. This CDR3 contains 14 residues. The CDR3 region has the DNA TGTGCCAGCAGTGGAGGGACAGGGGGCTACGAGCAGTACTTC. Its translation is CASSGGTGGYEQYF.

The chain carries TRBV6-6 and TRBJ1-5; no firm D call. This CDR3 contains 12 residues. CDR1 and CDR2 (germline): MNHNY, SVGAGI (reference sequence). The V end was cut by 7 bases, the J end by 7 bases, with 11 bases between. CDR3 loop: CASTASGQPQHF. In DNA, the CDR3 is TGTGCCAGCACTGCATCGGGGCAGCCCCAGCATTTT.

The chain recombines TRBV10-3 with TRBJ2-7; no definite D call. CDR1 is ENHRY and CDR2 is SYGVKD in the germline V gene. CDR3 length equals 12 residues. V was clipped by 0 bases and J by 5 bases, with 5 bases between them. CDR3 sequence reads: CAISESVNEQYF. CDR3 DNA: TGTGCCATCAGTGAGTCGGTAAACGAGCAGTACTTC.

The chain employs TRBV10-3 and TRBJ2-3; 7 positions agree with TRBD1. This CDR3 is built from 15 residues. Per the germline V gene, CDR1 is ENHRY and CDR2 is SYGVKD. V shed 11 bases, J shed 0 bases, and the junction held 11 bases outside the gene matches. CDR3: CAHSGTDSSTDTQYF. The CDR3 region has the DNA TGTGCCCACTCAGGGACAGATTCTAGCACAGATACGCAGTATTTT.

This clonotype has at least ten counts. The rearrangement joins TRBV7-6 to TRBJ2-5, with TRBD2 matching over 10 bases. Germline loops: CDR1 SGHVS, CDR2 FNYEAQ. With 5 bases clipped from V and 1 base from J, the junction kept 7 bases outside the gene matches. The CDR3 has 16 amino acids. The CDR3 bases are TGTGCCAGCAGCCTAAAGCGGGGGGGCCCCCAAGAGACCCAGTACTTC. Translating it yields CASSLKRGGPQETQYF.

V and J are TRBV10-2 and TRBJ2-6, with D perhaps matching TRBD2 (5 bases). Germline values: CDR1 WSHSY, CDR2 SAAADI. The V and J ends lost 4 bases and 0 bases respectively, with 13 bases between them. CDR3 size: 17 residues. CDR3 DNA: TGCGCCAGCAGTGTTGGGAGACTATTCTCTGGGGCCAACGTCCTGACTTTC. It yields the protein CASSVGRLFSGANVLTF.